The 14 T cell receptor beta chains in this list originate from one sample, sequenced in a study of OX40 agonist ivuxolimab in advanced cancers. This table comes from immunoSEQ multiplex PCR, and its TCRdb copy is limited to in-frame clones, with some not included. In the table there are some 100,000 clones, 91% of which are singletons. The sample consisted of CD4+ or CD8+ T cells sorted from blood, taken in a trial of the OX40 agonist ivuxolimab. The receptors come from an adult with an advanced solid tumor such as melanoma, head and neck, liver or kidney cancer.

The chain uses TRBV19 and TRBJ2-3, with no clear D. The CDR3 loop spans 12 amino acids. V was pared by 10 bases and J by 7 bases, with 15 bases between. CDR1 is LNHDA and CDR2 is SQIVND in the germline V gene (reference sequence). CDR3 region: CATKGSAYTQYF. Here the CDR3 DNA reads TGTGCCACCAAGGGTTCTGCTTATACGCAGTATTTT.

V gene TRBV30 combines with J gene TRBJ1-5; the D is unclear. The CDR3 length is 16 residues. Germline CDR1 reads GTSNPN; CDR2 reads SVGIG (reference sequence). V shed 3 bases and J shed 3 bases, with 18 bases lying between them. Here the CDR3 reads CAWRVWVWRVNQPQHF. CDR3 DNA: TGTGCCTGGAGGGTTTGGGTCTGGAGGGTCAATCAGCCCCAGCATTTT.

This chain joins TRBV11-1 and TRBJ1-3; the D is unclear. V lost 5 bases to trimming and J lost 0 bases, with 8 bases between them. CDR1 SGHAT and CDR2 FQDESV come from the germline V gene (reference sequence). This CDR3 has 14 residues. The CDR3 sequence: CASSQGFSGNTIYF. As DNA, the CDR3 is TGTGCCAGCAGCCAAGGCTTCTCTGGAAACACCATATATTTT.

The chain joins TRBV6-1 to TRBJ1-2; D not certain. V shed 2 bases and J shed 3 bases, with 13 bases lying between them. The CDR3 contains 15 residues. Germline V lookup: CDR1 MNHNS, CDR2 SASEGT. This CDR3 reads CASSERGQWYYGYTF. CDR3 bases: TGTGCCAGCAGTGAACGTGGGCAGTGGTACTATGGCTACACCTTC.

The rearrangement uses TRBV11-3 and TRBJ2-1; D is unresolved. The germline gives CDR1 SGHNT, CDR2 YENEEA. Trimming removed 3 bases at V and 0 bases at J, with 6 bases between. The CDR3 spans 14 residues. The CDR3 DNA reads TGTGCCAGCAGCTTTCTGAGCTCCTACAATGAGCAGTTCTTC. Translated: CASSFLSSYNEQFF.

This clone was detected only once. The chain has TRBV6-5 and TRBJ2-2, with D perhaps TRBD1 (6 bases). The CDR3 is made up of 14 amino acids. Germline V gene lookup returns CDR1 MNHEY and CDR2 SVGAGI. The V end was cut by 7 bases, the J end by 1 base, with 10 bases between. In DNA form, the CDR3 reads TGTGCCAGCACCGAGACAGGGAACACCGGGGAGCTGTTTTTT. The encoded protein is CASTETGNTGELFF.

This chain joins TRBV9 and TRBJ2-1; no firm D call. The germline gives CDR1 SGDLS, CDR2 YYNGEE. The V end lost 4 bases, the J end lost 2 bases, and 25 bases lay between the germline ends. The CDR3 is 19 residues long. CDR3 residues: CASSPQVYSSGWAYNEQFF. The DNA of the CDR3 is TGTGCCAGCAGCCCCCAGGTTTACAGCTCGGGTTGGGCCTACAATGAGCAGTTCTTC.

The genes are TRBV2 and TRBJ2-6; 8 bases are a match to TRBD1. The germline CDR1 and CDR2 sequences are SNHLY and FYNNEI. Trimming at V came to 8 bases and at J to 2 bases, leaving 8 bases not matched to a gene. CDR3 length: 16 amino acids. CDR3 loop: CASRPWTGTGANVLTF. The CDR3 DNA sequence: TGTGCCAGCCGCCCATGGACAGGGACTGGGGCCAACGTCCTGACTTTC.

The V call is TRBV6-1, the J call TRBJ2-7; tentatively, D is TRBD2 (5 bases). Trimming stripped 1 base from V and 3 bases from J, with 13 bases between. The CDR3 consists of 15 residues. Germline V gene sequence: CDR1 MNHNS, CDR2 SASEGT. CDR3 bases: TGTGCCAGCAGTGAAGTTGTGGGAGTAATCTACGAGCAGTACTTC. Its protein is CASSEVVGVIYEQYF.

The chain combines TRBV4-2 with TRBJ2-5; unclear D gene. The CDR3 sequence is 15 residues long. Trimming stripped 4 bases from V and 2 bases from J, with 14 bases between. CDR1 and CDR2 (germline): LGHNA, YNFKEQ. The CDR3 loop is CASSPRRSRQETQYF. For the CDR3, the DNA is TGTGCCAGCAGCCCGCGTAGATCCAGACAAGAGACCCAGTACTTC.

This clone was seen only once. The chain has TRBV5-1 and TRBJ1-1; D not certain. The CDR3 covers 14 residues. Trimming removed 0 bases from V and 3 bases from J, with 9 bases in between. Per the germline V gene, CDR1 is SGHRS and CDR2 is YFSETQ. Here the CDR3 DNA reads TGCGCCAGCAGCTTGGGACGTCGGGACACTGAAGCTTTCTTT. Its protein product is CASSLGRRDTEAFF.

This chain connects TRBV28 to TRBJ2-3, with unresolved D. The CDR3 runs 11 residues. Between the trimmed V and J ends, which lost 3 bases and 3 bases, there was a span of 1 base. Per germline, CDR1 MDHEN and CDR2 SYDVKM. The CDR3 protein is CASSFTDTQYF. The CDR3 bases are TGTGCCAGCAGTTTTACAGATACGCAGTATTTT.

The chain uses TRBV7-2 and TRBJ2-1; D remains ambiguous. Germline CDR1 and CDR2: SGHTA and FQGNSA. This CDR3 contains 15 residues. The ends were cut back, 5 bases at V and 7 bases at J, with 18 bases in the middle. The CDR3: CASSPYRSRPNEQFF. DNA of the CDR3: TGTGCCAGCAGCCCCTATCGGTCTAGGCCAAATGAGCAGTTCTTC.

This rearrangement joins TRBV7-9 to TRBJ1-5; D might be TRBD1 (5 bases). The CDR3 totals 14 residues. Trimming shortened V by 8 bases and J by 2 bases, and 13 bases separated the two germline ends. Germline values: CDR1 SEHNR, CDR2 FQNEAQ (reference sequence). CDR3 sequence reads: CASSAGGGNQPQHF. The CDR3 DNA follows: TGTGCCAGCTCCGCCGGGGGGGGCAATCAGCCCCAGCATTTT.